This is a list of T cell receptor beta chains from one sample in a study of PD-1 blockade in classical Hodgkin lymphoma. Data came from immunoSEQ multiplex PCR; TCRdb stores just in-frame clones and leaves some out. The sample includes 40,000 to 65,000 clones, more than 65% seen only once; the top ten take roughly 15%. This sample comprised peripheral blood mononuclear cells (PBMCs), obtained at baseline. The receptors derive from a human donor with classical Hodgkin lymphoma. CDR3s include the opening cysteine and the closing phenylalanine or tryptophan. A row's size may be missing; if present it is once, few, many or a size class.

size	V	length	CDR3
-	TRBV30	12	CASDPELPEAFF
-	TRBV30	12	CAWVPRGDTQYF
-	TRBV4-2	16	CASSQPHGGFGNTIYF
-	TRBV5-1	14	CASSLLPNTGELFF
-	TRBV4-2	13	CASSDGLIYEQYF
-	TRBV5-1	17	CASSLVLGRTRTGELFF
-	TRBV29-1	11	CSVAGDAVQFF
-	TRBV7-9	18	CASSLAAGMGSIDYGYTF
few	TRBV30	11	CAWRNGNTIYF
-	TRBV5-6	15	CASSRWPVNTGELFF
-	TRBV10-3	12	CAINAGGETQYF
-	TRBV9	14	CASSASGLAGELFF
-	TRBV7-8	16	CASSFGTSGTAYEQYF
-	TRBV2	11	CARYIGGRIYF
-	TRBV7-6	12	CASSLWAGELFF
-	TRBV27	14	CASRYSSSGNTIYF
-	TRBV9	15	CASSEGQATYNEQFF
-	TRBV11-2	15	CASSLVAGGPGELFF
once	TRBV7-9	14	CASSLARERETQYF
-	TRBV2	15	CASRQLESGANVLTF
-	TRBV19	12	CASSPTSKRAFF
-	TRBV19	15	CASAEPGRYTGELFF
-	TRBV7-9	18	CASSFSSGGAANYNEQFF
few	TRBV25-1	14	CASSPRGFGDTQYF
few	TRBV7-2	14	CASSFLGNQETQYF
-	TRBV19	15	CASSLQDGYSGEAFF
-	TRBV2	15	CATRSAGVDTGELFF
-	TRBV6-1	13	CASRFTRNTEAFF
-	TRBV6-1	15	CASTEGVGSYNEQFF
-	TRBV7-6	15	CASSLDRGLTYEQYF
-	TRBV13	15	CASSLGPDNTGELFF
-	TRBV19	14	CASSNPLRKYEQYF
-	TRBV6-5	15	CASSLGLAQTNEQFF
-	TRBV2	13	CARGLAGQETQYF
-	TRBV7-2	17	CASSFRTGGQALLGYTF